The 27 T cell receptor beta chains below all came from one sample that was sequenced in a study of neurological immune-mediated disorders. MiXCR, applied by TCRdb to the 5' RACE reads, yields one record per CDR3 protein. The sample shows roughly 57,000 distinct CDR3 sequences, roughly 8% of them seen only once. Time point noted: longitudinal time-point 3. The sequenced sample consisted of PBMCs. The receptors come from a woman between 40 and 55 years old in good health.

This clonotype was seen many times. The V gene is TRBV20-1, the J gene TRBJ2-5, with TRBD2 identical over 11 bases. CDR3 size: 15 residues. Germline loops: CDR1 DFQATT, CDR2 SNEGSKA (reference sequence). V dropped 3 bases and J dropped 5; count of bases not matched to a gene: 8. CDR3 region: CSARISGGVRETQYF. DNA for the CDR3: TGCAGTGCTAGGATTAGCGGGGGGGTCCGGGAGACCCAGTACTTC.

This clonotype has a count of ten or more. The chain employs TRBV27 and TRBJ1-3; the D is unclear. The CDR3 length is 13 residues. The germline gives CDR1 MNHEY, CDR2 SMNVEV (reference sequence). The germline V and J ends were trimmed by 6 bases and 3 bases, with 9 bases remaining between them. CDR3 amino acids: CASSLSGGNTIYF. The CDR3 coding sequence is TGTGCCAGCAGCCTTAGCGGTGGAAACACCATATATTTT.

In its sample, this clonotype was seen many times. This rearrangement joins TRBV20-1 to TRBJ2-5, with D possibly being TRBD2 (6 bases). Germline V gene lookup returns CDR1 DFQATT and CDR2 SNEGSKA (reference sequence). Trimming removed 3 bases at V and 5 bases at J, with 10 bases between. The CDR3 runs to 12 residues. The CDR3 DNA reads as TGCAGTGCTAGTTACGGAGGGGAGACCCAGTACTTC. Protein: CSASYGGETQYF.

This clonotype has a count of ten or more. This sequence joins TRBV20-1 and TRBJ2-5; TRBD2 matches 9 bases. The length of the CDR3 is 12 residues. Germline V gene lookup returns CDR1 DFQATT and CDR2 SNEGSKA (reference sequence). After removal of 8 bases from V and 3 bases from J, the junction contained 4 bases not matched to a gene. CDR3 residues: CSPSGGKETQYF. As DNA, the CDR3 is TGCAGTCCGAGCGGGGGGAAAGAGACCCAGTACTTC.

This clonotype has at least ten counts. V is TRBV6-5 and J is TRBJ1-2; D may be TRBD1 (6 bases). Trimming took off 10 bases at V and 6 bases at J, with 12 bases between the two ends. This CDR3 spans 11 amino acids. CDR1 MNHEY and CDR2 SVGAGI come from the germline V gene. CDR3: CATLRGDGYTF. CDR3 DNA: TGTGCCACCCTGAGGGGGGATGGCTACACCTTC.

This clonotype was picked up many times. The gene calls are TRBV20-1 and TRBJ2-3, with 9 bases that match TRBD2. Trimming cost V 1 base and J 2 bases; bases outside gene matches: 10. Germline V lookup: CDR1 DFQATT, CDR2 SNEGSKA (reference sequence). The length of the CDR3 is 17 residues. As DNA, the CDR3 is TGCAGTGCTAGAGGTTTTTTGGCGGGGGGGTACACAGATACGCAGTATTTT. It encodes CSARGFLAGGYTDTQYF.

The chain carries TRBV3-1 and TRBJ1-2; D remains unclear. Germline lookup yields CDR1 LGHDT and CDR2 YNNKEL (reference sequence). CDR3 length equals 15 residues. The ends were cut back, 0 bases at V and 7 bases at J, with 15 bases in the middle. CDR3 sequence: CASSQDLGQAGGYTF. DNA for the CDR3: TGTGCCAGCAGCCAAGATCTCGGCCAGGCGGGTGGCTACACCTTC.

This clonotype was seen at least ten times. The chain is built from TRBV7-2 and TRBJ2-5; tentatively, D is TRBD2 (5 bases). V lost 5 bases and J lost 1, with 20 bases in between. Germline V lookup: CDR1 SGHTA, CDR2 FQGNSA. The CDR3 is 17 residues long. In nucleotides, the CDR3 is TGTGCCAGCAGCAAGCCCCTCGGGCGGGCCTTCCAAGAGACCCAGTACTTC. This gives the protein CASSKPLGRAFQETQYF.

In its sample, this clonotype was seen many times. V and J are TRBV6-5 and TRBJ2-7; no definite D call. Germline values: CDR1 MNHEY, CDR2 SVGAGI. Trimming cost V 5 bases and J 6 bases, with 14 bases left between them. The CDR3 is 13 residues long. The CDR3 bases are TGTGCCAGCAGTCCCCCTAGGGTAGCCGAGCAGTACTTC. As protein: CASSPPRVAEQYF.

Ten or more counts support this clonotype. This chain uses TRBV6-6 with TRBJ2-1; D might be TRBD1 or TRBD2, each matching 6 bases. Per germline, CDR1 MNHNY and CDR2 SVGAGI (reference sequence). The CDR3 contains 13 residues. Trimming cost V 7 bases and J 8 bases, with 15 bases left between them. CDR3 bases: TGTGCCAGCACCGAGGGGGGCGGGGATGAGCAGTTCTTC. It is translated as CASTEGGGDEQFF.

The CDR3 is CASSLQGGDEQFF. The DNA for the CDR3 is TGTGCCAGCAGCTTACAGGGTGGAGATGAGCAGTTCTTC. The V call is TRBV7-2, the J call TRBJ2-1; maybe TRBD1 (5 bases). V lost 2 bases and J lost 8, with 10 bases in between. The germline CDR1 and CDR2 sequences are SGHTA and FQGNSA. The CDR3 extends over 13 amino acids.

This clonotype was seen many times. This sequence joins TRBV6-5 and TRBJ1-1, with D unresolved. V gave up 6 bases and J gave up 4 bases, with 15 bases separating them. The CDR3 sequence is 14 residues long. The V gene's germline CDR1 is MNHEY and CDR2 SVGAGI. As DNA, the CDR3 is TGTGCCAGCAGCGCACAGAGCCTGGGCACTGAAGCTTTCTTT. Protein sequence: CASSAQSLGTEAFF.

This clonotype came up many times. V gene TRBV6-5 combines with J gene TRBJ2-3; D is unclear. This CDR3 region has 14 residues. Germline CDR1 MNHEY, CDR2 SVGAGI. V lost 2 bases and J 4 bases, leaving 10 bases between the germline ends. DNA of the CDR3: TGTGCCAGCAGTTACGTGGAATCGGCAGATACGCAGTATTTT. Its protein is CASSYVESADTQYF.

On this clonotype itself: A much bigger clone sits one base away, suggesting this may be a read error. The V call is TRBV29-1, the J call TRBJ1-2, with 7 bases lining up with TRBD1. V was clipped by 4 bases and J by 8 bases; unmatched bases: 7. The CDR3 totals 12 residues. Germline values: CDR1 SQVTM, CDR2 ANQGSEA. The CDR3 sequence is CSVVMDRTGYTF. The CDR3 nucleotides read TGCAGCGTTGTCATGGACAGGACGGGCTACACCTTC.

This clonotype was recorded at least ten times. This chain uses TRBV20-1 with TRBJ2-1; 11 positions match TRBD2. The length of the CDR3 is 19 residues. After removal of 1 base from V and 0 bases from J, the junction contained 11 bases not matched to a gene. Germline-derived CDR1 and CDR2 are DFQATT and SNEGSKA (reference sequence). CDR3 sequence (DNA): TGCAGTGCTAGAGGAGCTATAGCGGGAGGGCGAAGCTCCTACAATGAGCAGTTCTTC. Encoded protein: CSARGAIAGGRSSYNEQFF.

This clonotype has a count of ten or more. The chain is built from TRBV3-1 and TRBJ1-3; no reliable D call. V lost 2 bases, J lost 0 bases, and 5 bases lay in between. The length of the CDR3 is 14 residues. CDR1 and CDR2 (germline): LGHDT, YNNKEL (reference sequence). Here the CDR3 DNA reads TGTGCCAGCAGCCAAATTAGCTCTGGAAACACCATATATTTT. Its protein product is CASSQISSGNTIYF.

This clonotype was seen many times. The chain combines TRBV7-2 with TRBJ1-1; a weak D match, TRBD1 (5 bases). Germline loops: CDR1 SGHTA, CDR2 FQGNSA. CDR3 length: 14 residues. V was pared by 1 base and J by 4 bases, with 10 bases between. CDR3 residues: CASSLVQGSTEAFF. DNA for the CDR3: TGTGCCAGCAGCTTAGTTCAGGGTTCCACTGAAGCTTTCTTT. The variable domain in full, with the rest retrieved from reference TRBV7-2 and TRBJ1-1, is GAGVSQSPSNKVTEKGKDVELRCDPISGHTALYWYRQSLGQGLEFLIYFQGNSAPDKSGLPSDRFSAERTGGSVSTLTIQRTQQEDSAVYLCASSLVQGSTEAFFGQGTRLTVV.

This clonotype was seen a handful of times. The chain employs TRBV6-5 and TRBJ2-3; TRBD1 matches at 7 bases. J lost 4 bases, V lost 8 bases, and 9 bases had no gene match. Germline-derived CDR1 and CDR2 are MNHEY and SVGAGI. There are 14 residues in the CDR3. CDR3 sequence: CASRGQGVPDTQYF. For the CDR3, the DNA is TGTGCCAGCCGAGGTCAGGGGGTCCCAGATACGCAGTATTTT.

This clonotype was seen many times. This chain uses TRBV5-1 with TRBJ2-3; D unclear. Per the germline V gene, CDR1 is SGHRS and CDR2 is YFSETQ. The CDR3 runs to 15 residues. V gave up 1 base and J gave up 2 bases, with 11 bases separating them. The CDR3 here is CASSLNPANTDTQYF. The CDR3, as DNA: TGCGCCAGCAGCTTGAATCCTGCAAACACAGATACGCAGTATTTT.

In its sample, this clonotype was seen many times. The chain links TRBV20-1 to TRBJ2-3; 14 bases are shared with TRBD2. The CDR3 runs 17 residues. With V trimmed by 8 bases and J by 2 bases, 12 bases remained unmatched. In germline, CDR1 is DFQATT, CDR2 SNEGSKA (reference sequence). In DNA form, the CDR3 reads TGCAGTTCCTTTCCCGGGACTAGCGGGAGACTCACAGATACGCAGTATTTT. Amino acid sequence: CSSFPGTSGRLTDTQYF.

This clonotype showed up many times. This CDR3 is CASSSVGTGANVLTF. CDR3 coding DNA: TGCGCCAGCAGCTCCGTAGGTACTGGGGCCAACGTCCTGACTTTC. The chain uses TRBV5-1 and TRBJ2-6; no clear D gene. Germline V gene sequence: CDR1 SGHRS, CDR2 YFSETQ. CDR3 length: 15 residues. The V and J ends lost 3 bases and 2 bases respectively, with 9 bases between them.

This clonotype appeared many times. In DNA form, the CDR3 reads TGTGCCAGCAGCGGCGTAAGCGGGACTAGCACAGATACGCAGTATTTT. Translating gives CASSGVSGTSTDTQYF. The J gene is TRBJ2-3, the V gene TRBV9, with TRBD2 identical over 7 bases. V was pared by 3 bases and J by 0 bases, with 7 bases of the junction left unmatched. Germline-derived CDR1 and CDR2 are SGDLS and YYNGEE. The CDR3 runs to 16 residues.

This chain uses TRBV20-1 with TRBJ2-7, with D hard to call. The CDR3 loop spans 13 amino acids. V dropped 1 base and J dropped 3 bases, with 10 bases sitting between them. CDR1 and CDR2 (germline): DFQATT, SNEGSKA (reference sequence). CDR3 loop: CSARGTHHYEQYF. CDR3 coding DNA: TGCAGTGCTAGAGGAACCCACCACTACGAGCAGTACTTC.

This clonotype was detected many times. This chain connects TRBV14 to TRBJ2-3, with D unresolved. CDR3 length: 13 amino acids. Germline V gene lookup returns CDR1 SGHDN and CDR2 FVKESK. Trimming removed 8 bases at V and 2 bases at J, with 11 bases between. CDR3 residues: CASAKRPTDTQYF. The CDR3 DNA is TGTGCCAGCGCGAAGCGACCCACAGATACGCAGTATTTT.

Many counts were recorded for this clonotype. The chain has TRBV6-6 and TRBJ2-1; 8 nucleotides match TRBD2. The CDR3 is 17 amino acids. Germline trimming cut 4 bases from V and 1 base from J; bases unmatched to any gene: 9. Germline V gives CDR1 MNHNY, CDR2 SVGAGI (reference sequence). CDR3 sequence reads: CASSWTSRGRSYNEQFF. The CDR3, as DNA: TGTGCCAGCAGTTGGACTAGCCGGGGAAGGTCCTACAATGAGCAGTTCTTC.

This clonotype was seen many times. The V call is TRBV10-3, the J call TRBJ1-2; tentatively, D is TRBD1 (6 bases). The CDR3 contains 11 residues. Germline V lookup: CDR1 ENHRY, CDR2 SYGVKD. The V end lost 4 bases, the J end lost 11 bases, and 11 bases lay between the germline ends. CDR3 nucleotides: TGTGCCATCAGTGCCCAGGGGAGGTACACCTTC. Encoded protein: CAISAQGRYTF.

This clonotype has ten or more counts. The rearrangement uses TRBV15 and TRBJ2-4; 10 positions match TRBD2. CDR1 is LNHNV, CDR2 YYDKDF, per germline (reference sequence). V lost 0 bases, J lost 1 base, and 6 bases stayed unmatched. The CDR3 is made up of 18 amino acids. The CDR3 DNA is TGTGCCACCAGCAGAGATAGCCTAGCGGGGGTCGCCAAAAACATTCAGTACTTC. The encoded protein is CATSRDSLAGVAKNIQYF.